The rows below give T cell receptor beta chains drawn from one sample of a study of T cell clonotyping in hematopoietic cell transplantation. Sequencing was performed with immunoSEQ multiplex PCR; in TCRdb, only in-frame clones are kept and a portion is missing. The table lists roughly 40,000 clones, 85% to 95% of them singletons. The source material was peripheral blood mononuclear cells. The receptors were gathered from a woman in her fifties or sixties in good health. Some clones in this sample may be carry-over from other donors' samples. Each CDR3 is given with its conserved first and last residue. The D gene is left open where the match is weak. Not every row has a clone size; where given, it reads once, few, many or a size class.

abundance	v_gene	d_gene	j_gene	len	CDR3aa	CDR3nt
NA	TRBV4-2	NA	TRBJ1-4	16	CASSQVPGGGNEKLFF	TGTGCCAGCAGCCAGGTCCCCGGGGGGGGTAATGAAAAACTGTTTTTT
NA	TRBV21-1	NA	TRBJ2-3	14	CASSIRVVTDTQYF	TGTGCCAGCAGCATCAGGGTCGTCACAGATACGCAGTATTTT
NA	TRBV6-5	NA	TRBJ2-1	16	CASSSGDEFSSNEQFF	TGTGCCAGCAGTTCCGGGGACGAATTCTCTTCCAATGAGCAGTTCTTC
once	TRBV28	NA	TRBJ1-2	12	CASRSGTYGYTF	TGTGCCAGCAGGTCCGGGACATATGGCTACACCTTC
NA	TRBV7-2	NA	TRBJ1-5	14	CASSPVAYSQPQHF	TGTGCCAGCAGCCCAGTAGCGTATAGTCAGCCCCAGCATTTT
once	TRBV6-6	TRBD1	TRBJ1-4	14	CASSYWDRNEKLFF	TGTGCCAGCAGTTACTGGGACAGAAATGAAAAACTGTTTTTT
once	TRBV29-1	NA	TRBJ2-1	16	CSAPSQGSGPLGEQFF	TGCAGCGCCCCCTCACAGGGTAGCGGGCCCTTGGGTGAGCAGTTCTTC
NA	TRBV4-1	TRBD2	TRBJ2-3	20	CASSQDRKLAGAFSTDTQYF	TGCGCCAGCAGCCAAGACCGGAAACTAGCGGGGGCCTTTAGCACAGATACGCAGTATTTT
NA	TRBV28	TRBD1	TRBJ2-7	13	CASSLYRGREQYF	TGTGCCAGCAGTCTCTACAGGGGGCGGGAGCAGTACTTC
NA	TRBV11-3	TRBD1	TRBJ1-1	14	CASSLRVDRAEAFF	TGCGCCAGCAGCTTACGAGTAGACAGGGCTGAAGCTTTCTTT
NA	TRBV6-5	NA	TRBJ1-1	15	CASSYPGQVNTEAFF	TGTGCCAGCAGTTACCCGGGACAAGTGAACACTGAAGCTTTCTTT
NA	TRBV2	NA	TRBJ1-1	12	CASSEADRRAFF	TGTGCCAGCAGTGAAGCGGACCGGCGAGCTTTCTTT
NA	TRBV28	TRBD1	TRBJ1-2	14	CASSPPGQQWGYTF	TGTGCCAGCAGTCCGCCGGGACAGCAGTGGGGCTACACCTTC